This T cell receptor beta chain is drawn from a study of T cell clonality in common variable immunodeficiency. This clone was recorded many times. The antigen is not known. The observed sequence ends 3 residues before the CDR3 terminus, with the missing tail filled in from the germline J gene. The table came from immunoSEQ multiplex PCR; TCRdb's copy has only in-frame clones and leaves some out. The repertoire yields under 60,000 clones, none seen only once; the top ten contain around 3.7%. Each donor provided roughly 5 to 8 ml of heparinized whole blood. Whole-study results and caveats: Common variable immunodeficiency TCR beta sequences reportedly had fewer deletions and N-nucleotide insertions. TCRbeta clonality was increased in CVID versus healthy controls.

The germline V gene has CDR1 SGHVS and CDR2 FQNEAQ. V was clipped by 4 bases and J by 4 bases; unmatched bases: 10. The CDR3 totals 16 residues. The clonotype was recovered from a person aged 18 to 75 in good health. The chain couples TRBV7-8 to TRBJ2-5, with 9 bases matching TRBD2. Sequenced: peripheral blood mononuclear cells. The DNA read from the CDR3 is TGTGCCAGCAGCTCCATAGCGGGAGTCGGAGGAGAGACC. This encodes CASSSIAGVGGET. The entire CDR3 protein is CASSSIAGVGGETQYF.